This passage covers 20 T cell receptor beta chains from one sample sequenced in a study of cytomegalovirus exposure and HLA in healthy donors (dated by TCRdb to the late 2010s). Library preparation employed the immunoSEQ multiplex PCR assay. For the multiplex PCR, a mixture combining 60 forward primers for TCR Vbeta segments and 13 reverse primers for TCR Jbeta segments was used. The table was pulled from immuneACCESS by TCRdb, which kept in-frame rearrangements only. Such tables lose some clones; where checked, under half of the loss comes from unresolved V genes, and the rest has no known cause. The table for this sample lists 130,000 or so clones; approximately 77% of them were counted only once. About 1.7% of the sample lies in the top ten. Specimen: PBMCs. These receptors all come from a man aged 18 to 29 in good health and CMV-seronegative.

This clone has more than one count but fewer than ten. The rearrangement uses TRBV25-1 and TRBJ1-1, with D perhaps matching TRBD1 (5 bases). Per germline, CDR1 MGHDK and CDR2 SYGVNS. V was cut by 8 bases and J by 4 bases, with 14 bases left in between. CDR3 length: 13 residues. This CDR3 is CASSRTSSTEAFF. CDR3 in DNA: TGTGCCAGCTCCAGGACATCCTCCACTGAAGCTTTCTTT.

The chain carries TRBV2 and TRBJ1-2, with unresolved D. The CDR3 has 13 residues. Germline values: CDR1 SNHLY, CDR2 FYNNEI. V was shortened by 4 bases and J by 4 bases, with 10 bases between the two germline ends. The chain's CDR3 is CASSGREAYGYTF. The CDR3 nucleotides read TGTGCCAGCAGTGGGAGGGAGGCCTATGGCTACACCTTC.

This clone has only one observation. The junction departs from germline at one end; a sequencing error may be responsible. The J gene is TRBJ1-4, the V gene TRBV7-9; 7 bases fit TRBD1. The CDR3 has 15 amino acids. Germline assignment: CDR1 SEHNR and CDR2 FQNEAQ (reference sequence). As DNA, the CDR3 is TGTTCCAGCAGCTCCACCGGGACAGCTAATGAAAAACTGTTTTTT. Translated: CSSSSTGTANEKLFF.

The V and J genes are TRBV20-1 and TRBJ1-2; weak D call: TRBD1 (6 bases). The germline V and J ends were trimmed by 6 bases and 10 bases, with 12 bases remaining between them. The CDR3 has 10 amino acids. Germline CDR1 and CDR2: DFQATT and SNEGSKA (reference sequence). The CDR3 DNA follows: TGCAGTGCAACGGGACAACCCTACACCTTC. Amino acid sequence: CSATGQPYTF.

This chain joins TRBV4-2 and TRBJ1-2; maybe TRBD1 (5 bases). In germline, CDR1 is LGHNA, CDR2 YNFKEQ. The CDR3 runs 14 residues. Trimming took off 4 bases at V and 4 bases at J, with 13 bases between the two ends. This CDR3 reads CASSPLPTVYGYTF. Written as DNA, the CDR3 is TGTGCCAGCAGCCCTCTACCGACAGTCTATGGCTACACCTTC.

The rearrangement uses TRBV7-2 and TRBJ2-3, with a tentative D call TRBD1 (6 bases). V was shortened by 2 bases and J by 3 bases, with 9 bases between the two germline ends. This CDR3 comprises 14 residues. Germline CDR1 and CDR2: SGHTA and FQGNSA. The CDR3: CASSLTTGTDTQYF. Here the CDR3 DNA reads TGTGCCAGCAGCTTAACCACAGGGACAGATACGCAGTATTTT.

V is TRBV18 and J is TRBJ1-1; maybe TRBD1 (6 bases). The length of the CDR3 is 15 residues. The V gene lost 4 bases and the J gene lost 3 bases, with 15 bases spanning the gap. CDR1 and CDR2 (germline): KGHSH, LQKENI. The CDR3, as DNA: TGTGCCAGCTCACAGTCAGGGGCGGGGGACACTGAAGCTTTCTTT. This translates into CASSQSGAGDTEAFF. Filled out from reference TRBV18 and TRBJ1-1, the complete variable domain reads NAGVMQNPRHLVRRRGQEARLRCSPMKGHSHVYWYRQLPEEGLKFMVYLQKENIIDESGMPKERFSAEFPKEGPSILRIQQVVRGDSAAYFCASSQSGAGDTEAFFGQGTRLTVV.

V and J are TRBV6-5 and TRBJ1-4; TRBD1 is a possible D gene (5 bases). Trimming stripped 0 bases from V and 6 bases from J, with 8 bases between. This CDR3 is built from 14 residues. The germline gives CDR1 MNHEY, CDR2 SVGAGI. The DNA for the CDR3 is TGTGCCAGCAGTTACTCGCCGGGGGATGAAAAACTGTTTTTT. Protein product: CASSYSPGDEKLFF.

This sequence joins TRBV5-1 and TRBJ1-4, with D unresolved. Trimming cost V 3 bases and J 0 bases, with 6 bases left between them. Germline CDR1 reads SGHRS; CDR2 reads YFSETQ. The CDR3 is 14 amino acids. The CDR3 sequence: CASSSTPTNEKLFF. The CDR3 region has the DNA TGCGCCAGCAGCTCGACACCAACTAATGAAAAACTGTTTTTT. Full variable domain (outside the CDR3, taken from reference TRBV5-1 and TRBJ1-4): KAGVTQTPRYLIKTRGQQVTLSCSPISGHRSVSWYQQTPGQGLQFLFEYFSETQRNKGNFPGRFSGRQFSNSRSEMNVSTLELGDSALYLCASSSTPTNEKLFFGSGTQLSVL.

The chain recombines TRBV13 with TRBJ2-1; D may be TRBD2 (6 bases). The germline gives CDR1 PRHDT, CDR2 FYEKMQ (reference sequence). Trimming took 7 bases from V and 3 from J, leaving 19 bases between them. The CDR3 extends over 16 amino acids. Here the CDR3 DNA reads TGTGCCAGCACCTCCCAGGGACTGGGGGACTACAATGAGCAGTTCTTC. Its translation: CASTSQGLGDYNEQFF. The full variable domain, its missing parts supplied by reference TRBV13 and TRBJ2-1, is AAGVIQSPRHLIKEKRETATLKCYPIPRHDTVYWYQQGPGQDPQFLISFYEKMQSDKGSIPDRFSAQQFSDYHSELNMSSLELGDSALYFCASTSQGLGDYNEQFFGPGTRLTVL.

This chain links TRBV27 with TRBJ1-2, with D unresolved. The V gene's germline CDR1 is MNHEY and CDR2 SMNVEV (reference sequence). This CDR3 contains 14 residues. Between the trimmed V and J ends, which lost 2 bases and 4 bases, there was a span of 11 bases. The CDR3 here is CASSLGQAAYGYTF. The CDR3 DNA reads TGTGCCAGCAGTTTAGGCCAGGCAGCCTATGGCTACACCTTC.

This sequence joins TRBV6-5 and TRBJ1-1; tentative D call: TRBD1 (6 bases). Germline CDR1 and CDR2: MNHEY and SVGAGI. The CDR3 runs to 14 residues. Trimming removed 0 bases from V and 8 bases from J, with 13 bases in between. Written as DNA, the CDR3 is TGTGCCAGCAGTTACTCTATGGGGGCACAAGAAGCTTTCTTT. Protein: CASSYSMGAQEAFF.

V and J are TRBV9 and TRBJ2-2; tentative D call: TRBD2 (5 bases). The ends were cut back, 6 bases at V and 4 bases at J, with 7 bases in the middle. CDR1 and CDR2 from the germline V gene are SGDLS and YYNGEE. The CDR3 runs to 12 residues. CDR3 in amino acids: CASMDFTGELFF. The DNA for the CDR3 is TGTGCCAGCATGGACTTCACCGGGGAGCTGTTTTTT.

This clone has only one observation. V usage is TRBV6-6 and J usage is TRBJ2-7, with 9 nucleotides matching TRBD2. Trimming at V came to 4 bases and at J to 1 base, leaving 8 bases not matched to a gene. This CDR3 has 16 amino acids. Germline CDR1 MNHNY, CDR2 SVGAGI (reference sequence). CDR3 DNA: TGTGCCAGCAGTTTATCCGGGACTAGCATTTCCTACGAGCAGTACTTC. Amino acid sequence: CASSLSGTSISYEQYF.

The genes are TRBV7-9 and TRBJ1-2, with 9 bases that match TRBD1. After removal of 1 base from V and 1 base from J, the junction contained 4 bases not matched to a gene. Germline lookup yields CDR1 SEHNR and CDR2 FQNEAQ (reference sequence). The CDR3 extends over 16 amino acids. The CDR3 protein is CASSLVGQGFNYGYTF. In DNA, the CDR3 is TGTGCCAGCAGCTTAGTGGGACAGGGCTTTAACTATGGCTACACCTTC.

The V call is TRBV5-1, the J call TRBJ2-1, with D tentatively TRBD2 (6 bases). Germline CDR1 reads SGHRS; CDR2 reads YFSETQ. This CDR3 is built from 15 residues. Trimming stripped 7 bases from V and 1 base from J, with 15 bases between. The CDR3 bases are TGCGCCAGCTCCTCGGTGGCGGGATCCTACAATGAGCAGTTCTTC. This codes for CASSSVAGSYNEQFF.

The chain has TRBV18 and TRBJ1-2; 7 positions agree with TRBD1. J lost 7 bases, V lost 1 base, and 9 bases had no gene match. The germline V gene has CDR1 KGHSH and CDR2 LQKENI. The CDR3 sequence is 15 residues long. The CDR3 DNA is TGTGCCAGCTCACCACAGGGGGCGCTGGAAGGTGGCTACACCTTC. This translates into CASSPQGALEGGYTF.

This clone was found once. DNA for the CDR3: TGTGCCAGCAGCTTAGAGACAGGCCTCTATGGCTACACCTTC. Translation: CASSLETGLYGYTF. The chain carries TRBV11-2 and TRBJ1-2; perhaps TRBD1 as D (6 bases). The V end lost 0 bases, the J end lost 4 bases, and 9 bases lay between the germline ends. The CDR3 totals 14 residues. CDR1 SGHAT and CDR2 FQNNGV come from the germline V gene.

The chain links TRBV2 to TRBJ2-1; no clear D. Trimming removed 5 bases from V and 1 base from J, with 6 bases in between. The CDR3 runs to 13 residues. In germline, CDR1 is SNHLY, CDR2 FYNNEI. The CDR3 nucleotides are TGTGCCAGCAGTCTGACTTCCTACAATGAGCAGTTCTTC. Its protein product is CASSLTSYNEQFF.

Written as DNA, the CDR3 is TGCGCCAGCACCCCCTCGGGACAGGGCGCGGGTGAGCAGTTCTTC. It encodes CASTPSGQGAGEQFF. The chain carries TRBV5-1 and TRBJ2-1; 9 positions agree with TRBD1. CDR3 size: 15 residues. The J segment lost 9 bases and the V segment lost 6 bases, leaving 13 bases of the junction unmatched. CDR1 SGHRS and CDR2 YFSETQ come from the germline V gene.